A single T cell receptor beta chain is shown here with its context. The trim removed 5 bases at V and 5 bases at J, leaving 6 bases unmatched. The CDR3 has 15 residues. Germline CDR1 reads MNHNS; CDR2 reads SASEGT. As handled by the study authors: Using reference gene primer amplification, nucleated cell counts were estimated. The data were produced by immunoSEQ multiplex PCR, yet TCRdb's version contains in-frame clones alone and is incomplete. The V and J calls and clone size are taken from that table; D and trimming were inferred from the DNA. The sample lists under 100,000 clones, roughly 90% occurring once. The source of the sample is a study of blood T cell repertoires in COVID-19. About the study: Spain, Italy and the United States supplied samples that represented acute and convalescent COVID-19. Sample material is recorded as cDNA or gDNA derived from T cells, B-cell-depleted T cells, or PBMCs.

This TCR derives from a male donor with acute or convalescent COVID-19. Sequenced sample: peripheral blood. This rearrangement joins TRBV6-1 to TRBJ2-5, with TRBD2 matching over 12 bases. This CDR3 reads CASSLGLAGRETQYF. The CDR3 DNA is TGTGCCAGCAGTCTCGGACTAGCGGGGAGGGAGACCCAGTACTTC.